Listed below are T cell receptor beta chains from one sample, sequenced in a study of OX40 agonist ivuxolimab in advanced cancers. Measured with immunoSEQ multiplex PCR; TCRdb has only the in-frame clones, and not every one. The table records approximately 23,000 clones, over 70% of them present only once. This specimen consisted of CD4+ or CD8+ T cells sorted from blood, obtained in a trial of the OX40 agonist ivuxolimab. Source of these receptors: an adult with an advanced solid tumor such as melanoma, head and neck, liver or kidney cancer. Both conserved end residues are part of each CDR3. D genes are given only for firm matches. A clone size is listed for some rows: how often the clone was seen (once, few, many), or a class if it is expanded.

D gene,J gene,clone size,V gene,CDR3 DNA,CDR3 protein
.,TRBJ1-5,.,TRBV5-6,TGTGCCAGCAGCCGATCGGCTAGGGGTAACTATCAGCCCCAGCATTTT,CASSRSARGNYQPQHF
.,TRBJ2-7,.,TRBV7-9,TGTGCCAGCAGCTTAATGCGGGGCTACGAGCAGTACTTC,CASSLMRGYEQYF
TRBD1,TRBJ2-3,.,TRBV7-9,TGTGCCAGCAGCTCCCGGGACAGTCAACCAGATACGCAGTATTTT,CASSSRDSQPDTQYF
TRBD1,TRBJ2-7,once,TRBV6-6,TGTGCCAGCAGTTCCACCTGGACAGGGGACTACGAGCAGTACTTC,CASSSTWTGDYEQYF
.,TRBJ2-7,medium-sized,TRBV4-1,TGCGCCAGCAGCCAAGAGACTATCTCCTACGAGCAGTACTTC,CASSQETISYEQYF
.,TRBJ1-1,once,TRBV4-3,TGCGCCAGCAGCCAAGAGGGGATTGAAGCTTTCTTT,CASSQEGIEAFF
.,TRBJ2-7,few,TRBV27,TGTGCCAGCAGTTTATCGGCGGCTAGCGCCCGCGGGGAGCAGTACTTC,CASSLSAASARGEQYF
.,TRBJ1-3,.,TRBV21-1,TGTGCCCCGTTCAGGGTCTCTGGAAACACCATATATTTT,CAPFRVSGNTIYF
.,TRBJ2-3,.,TRBV14,TGTGCCAGCAGCCAAGCGGGCGACACTAGCACAGATACGCAGTATTTT,CASSQAGDTSTDTQYF
.,TRBJ1-2,.,TRBV27,TGTGCCAGCAGTGTCGGTCCCCACGGGAATGGCTACACCTTC,CASSVGPHGNGYTF
TRBD1,TRBJ2-1,.,TRBV27,TGTGCCAGCAGTTCCCGGGACAGCACCTACAATGAGCAGTTCTTC,CASSSRDSTYNEQFF
.,TRBJ1-2,.,TRBV4-1,TGCGCCAGCAGCCAAGCCGGGACGGGCTATGGCTACACCTTC,CASSQAGTGYGYTF
.,TRBJ2-3,.,TRBV5-6,TGTGCCAGCAGCTTGCTTCGTTGGGATACGCAGTATTTT,CASSLLRWDTQYF
TRBD2,TRBJ2-1,.,TRBV7-2,TGTGCCAGCAGCCCCGGGACTAGCGGATACAATGAGCAGTTCTTC,CASSPGTSGYNEQFF
TRBD1,TRBJ2-5,.,TRBV27,TGTGCCAGCAGTTTCGGCAGGGGGCGTGAGACCCAGTACTTC,CASSFGRGRETQYF
.,TRBJ2-2,.,TRBV9,TGTGCCAGCAGCCCGCGTGGCGGGGAGCTGTTTTTT,CASSPRGGELFF
.,TRBJ1-3,.,TRBV15,TGTGCCACCAGCTATGACAGAGCCCAGGGAAACACCATATATTTT,CATSYDRAQGNTIYF
TRBD1,TRBJ2-2,few,TRBV5-6,TGTGCCAGCAGCCCGGACAGGGATGGCACCGGGGAGCTGTTTTTT,CASSPDRDGTGELFF
.,TRBJ2-2,.,TRBV10-1,TGCGCCAGCAGTGAAGGCACCGGGGAGCTGTTTTTT,CASSEGTGELFF
.,TRBJ2-7,.,TRBV5-8,TGTGCCAGCAGCTTGGACAGGCCGAGCTCCTACGAGCAGTACTTC,CASSLDRPSSYEQYF
.,TRBJ2-7,.,TRBV15,TGTGCCACCAGCAGAGGCGCGGGGTCCTACGAGCAGTACTTC,CATSRGAGSYEQYF
.,TRBJ2-7,.,TRBV15,TGTGCCAGAATTGATAATTCCTGCCTGGGCTACGAGCAGTACTTC,CARIDNSCLGYEQYF
.,TRBJ1-2,once,TRBV5-4,TGTGCCAGCAGCCCGACAGGAAACTATGGCTACACCTTC,CASSPTGNYGYTF
.,TRBJ2-7,medium-sized,TRBV6-1,TGTGCCAGCAGTGAATACGGGGCAGCCTACGAGCAGTACTTC,CASSEYGAAYEQYF
TRBD2,TRBJ2-3,.,TRBV7-6,TGTGCCAGCAGCCCGGGACTAGCGGGAGGGCCGGGCACAGATACGCAGTATTTT,CASSPGLAGGPGTDTQYF
.,TRBJ1-1,.,TRBV27,TGTGCCAGCAGTTCCAGACCTAACACTGAAGCTTTCTTT,CASSSRPNTEAFF
.,TRBJ2-3,.,TRBV27,TGTGCCAGCAGTGAGACAGGACGGAGGGCAGATACGCAGTATTTT,CASSETGRRADTQYF
.,TRBJ2-7,.,TRBV7-2,TGTGCCAGCAGCATAGGACCCAACTACGAGCAGTACTTC,CASSIGPNYEQYF
.,TRBJ1-3,.,TRBV14,TGTGCCAGCAGCCAAGGGAGGCTCTCTGGAAACACCATATATTTT,CASSQGRLSGNTIYF
TRBD2,TRBJ2-1,.,TRBV6-6,TGTGCCAGCCTGGGTAGCGGGAGCTCTATATCTGAGCAGTTCTTC,CASLGSGSSISEQFF
.,TRBJ2-7,.,TRBV11-3,TGTGCCAGCAGCTTAGATAGGAGATCCTACGAGCAGTACTTC,CASSLDRRSYEQYF
.,TRBJ2-7,.,TRBV9,TGTGCCAGCAGCGCAGGGGGGCGGACGACCGAGCAGTACTTC,CASSAGGRTTEQYF
.,TRBJ1-1,.,TRBV9,TGTGCCAGCAGCTCCACGCACAGGAACACTGAAGCTTTCTTT,CASSSTHRNTEAFF
.,TRBJ1-1,.,TRBV4-1,TGCGCCAGCAGCCAAGCGACAGGGAACACTGAAGCTTTCTTT,CASSQATGNTEAFF
.,TRBJ2-7,.,TRBV19,TGTGCCAGTAGTATACGGCTAGTAAGCGAGCAGTACTTC,CASSIRLVSEQYF
.,TRBJ2-5,once,TRBV6-1,TGTGCCAGCAGATCAGTTCCGGGGCGTGTTGAGACCCAGTACTTC,CASRSVPGRVETQYF
TRBD2,TRBJ2-5,.,TRBV5-4,TGTGCCAGCAGCTTGTACGAGGTAGCGGGAGGGTGGAAGACCCAGTACTTC,CASSLYEVAGGWKTQYF
TRBD2,TRBJ2-2,medium-sized,TRBV9,TGTGCCAGCAGCGTAGCTTTAGCGGGAGGGCAAACCGGGGAGCTGTTTTTT,CASSVALAGGQTGELFF
TRBD2,TRBJ2-7,.,TRBV11-2,TGTGCCAGCAGCTCGGCGGGTAGCGGGAGGTCCCTCTCCTACGAGCAGTACTTC,CASSSAGSGRSLSYEQYF
.,TRBJ2-3,.,TRBV11-2,TGTGCCAGCAGCATATACAGGGTCAGGGCCACAGATACGCAGTATTTT,CASSIYRVRATDTQYF
.,TRBJ1-2,few,TRBV7-8,TGTGCCAGCAGCAATCCCGGGGGGGACCTAGCTAACTATGGCTACACCTTC,CASSNPGGDLANYGYTF
TRBD2,TRBJ2-7,.,TRBV7-2,TGTGCCAGCAGCTCCCTAATCACTAGCGGGGGTAATCCCTACGAGCAGTACTTC,CASSSLITSGGNPYEQYF
.,TRBJ2-1,.,TRBV7-9,TGTGCCAGCAGCATACCGGGGAGCGGGCCCTACAATGAGCAGTTCTTC,CASSIPGSGPYNEQFF
.,TRBJ2-5,.,TRBV7-9,TGTGCCAGCACCGACGGAGAAGAGACCCAGTACTTC,CASTDGEETQYF
.,TRBJ2-2,.,TRBV2,TGTGCCAGATCTACTATATACACCGGGGAGCTGTTTTTT,CARSTIYTGELFF
.,TRBJ1-1,.,TRBV6-6,TGTGCCAGCAGTTATCGGACCCGGACTGAAGCTTTCTTT,CASSYRTRTEAFF
.,TRBJ2-1,.,TRBV9,TGTGCCAGCAGCAAGGGAACGGATTCCTACAATGAGCAGTTCTTC,CASSKGTDSYNEQFF
TRBD2,TRBJ2-3,.,TRBV6-6,TGTGCCAGCAGTTACTGGGAGCGGGAGAAGGGAGATACGCAGTATTTT,CASSYWEREKGDTQYF